A single sample is the source of the 22 T cell receptor beta chains below, sequenced in a study of cytomegalovirus exposure and HLA in healthy donors (dated by TCRdb to about 2017). Library preparation employed the immunoSEQ multiplex PCR assay. For the multiplex PCR, a mixture combining 60 forward primers for TCR Vbeta segments and 13 reverse primers for TCR Jbeta segments was used. TCRdb carries this immuneACCESS record with in-frame sequences only. Its versions omit some clonotypes, under half of them owing to an unresolved V gene in the studies checked, with the rest unexplained. In this sample the table shows 140,000 to 150,000 clones, over 60% of which occur a single time. 3% of the sample belongs to the ten largest clones. Sequencing input: PBMCs. The receptors were sampled from a man between 35 and 55 years old in good health and CMV-seropositive.

The rearrangement uses TRBV5-4 and TRBJ2-7, with 8 bases identical to TRBD2. V lost 0 bases, J lost 0 bases, and 11 bases stayed unmatched. From germline, CDR1 is SGHNT and CDR2 YYREEE (reference sequence). The CDR3 loop spans 18 amino acids. The CDR3, as DNA: TGTGCCAGCAGCTTGGTATCTAGCGGGCCAGCTAACTCCTACGAGCAGTACTTC. Translating gives CASSLVSSGPANSYEQYF.

This CDR3 is CASSQASDTQYF. Written as DNA, the CDR3 is TGCGCCAGCAGCCAAGCGTCAGATACGCAGTATTTT. The chain carries TRBV4-1 and TRBJ2-3; D not resolved. This CDR3 spans 12 amino acids. V lost 1 base and J 4 bases, leaving 3 bases between the germline ends. Germline lookup yields CDR1 MGHRA and CDR2 YSYEKL.

The chain links TRBV2 to TRBJ1-5; 10 positions agree with TRBD1. The trim removed 7 bases at V and 7 bases at J, leaving 7 bases unmatched. The CDR3 length is 14 residues. Germline V gene data show CDR1 as SNHLY and CDR2 as FYNNEI. CDR3: CASTTGGAGQPQHF. The CDR3 DNA reads TGTGCCAGCACGACAGGGGGCGCGGGCCAGCCCCAGCATTTT.

The chain recombines TRBV18 with TRBJ1-4; a possible D gene is TRBD1 (5 bases). V dropped 6 bases and J dropped 0 bases, with 17 bases sitting between them. Germline CDR1 is KGHSH and CDR2 is LQKENI. The length of the CDR3 is 17 residues. CDR3: CASSGGNKAATNEKLFF. CDR3 DNA sequence: TGTGCCAGCTCGGGGGGGAACAAGGCCGCAACTAATGAAAAACTGTTTTTT.

This clone was counted only a few times. V and J are TRBV9 and TRBJ2-1; 14 bases are a match to TRBD2. With V trimmed by 4 bases and J by 6 bases, 3 bases remained unmatched. CDR3 length: 15 residues. The germline CDR1 and CDR2 sequences are SGDLS and YYNGEE. This chain's CDR3 is CASSPGTSGGNEQFF. The CDR3 DNA sequence: TGTGCCAGCAGCCCAGGGACTAGCGGGGGCAATGAGCAGTTCTTC.

The J gene is TRBJ2-4, the V gene TRBV7-2; 9 bases agree with TRBD1. The CDR3 length is 14 residues. The V gene end was trimmed by 5 bases and the J gene end by 9 bases; junction bases not matched to a gene: 8. Germline V gene data show CDR1 as SGHTA and CDR2 as FQGNSA. CDR3 nucleotides: TGTGCCAGCAGCCAGGACAGGGGTGGGGCCATTCAGTACTTC. Its protein product is CASSQDRGGAIQYF.

This sequence joins TRBV4-1 and TRBJ2-5, with D perhaps matching TRBD2 (5 bases). The CDR3 sequence is 14 residues long. Per the germline V gene, CDR1 is MGHRA and CDR2 is YSYEKL. V lost 1 base, J lost 3 bases, and 9 bases lay in between. The CDR3 DNA is TGCGCCAGCAGCCAAGGTACTAGTAAAGAGACCCAGTACTTC. Translating it yields CASSQGTSKETQYF.

V gene TRBV5-1 combines with J gene TRBJ2-1; 10 bases fit TRBD2. Trimming at V came to 3 bases and at J to 4 bases, leaving 4 bases not matched to a gene. The CDR3 loop spans 15 amino acids. In germline, CDR1 is SGHRS, CDR2 YFSETQ. DNA for the CDR3: TGCGCCAGCAGCTCTCTAGCGGGAGCTTACAATGAGCAGTTCTTC. Residues: CASSSLAGAYNEQFF.

Notes on this clone: Other DNA sequences in this sample translate to the same CDR3. The genes are TRBV29-1 and TRBJ2-3; D is perhaps TRBD1 (6 bases). The germline V and J ends were trimmed by 5 bases and 1 base, with 10 bases remaining between them. The CDR3 contains 13 residues. The germline CDR1 and CDR2 sequences are SQVTM and ANQGSEA. In DNA, the CDR3 is TGCAGCGTTTTGGCAGGGGGCACAGATACGCAGTATTTT. This codes for CSVLAGGTDTQYF.

This rearrangement joins TRBV7-8 to TRBJ1-1; D ambiguous. CDR3 size: 14 residues. The germline V gene has CDR1 SGHVS and CDR2 FQNEAQ. Trimming pared 4 bases from V and 0 bases from J, leaving 9 bases between. The CDR3 sequence is CASSSQNMNTEAFF. The CDR3 DNA follows: TGTGCCAGCAGCTCCCAAAACATGAACACTGAAGCTTTCTTT.

Points on this clone: The same CDR3 also results from other DNA sequences found in this sample. The chain has TRBV7-2 and TRBJ2-7; 7 bases line up with TRBD2. Germline values: CDR1 SGHTA, CDR2 FQGNSA. The ends lost 0 bases at V and 4 bases at J; junction bases unmatched: 3. The CDR3 length is 14 residues. The CDR3 sequence is CASSLAGGPYEQYF. In DNA, the CDR3 is TGTGCCAGCAGCTTAGCGGGAGGGCCTTACGAGCAGTACTTC.

This sequence joins TRBV6-5 and TRBJ2-4; D gene ambiguous. The length of the CDR3 is 13 residues. Germline V gene data show CDR1 as MNHEY and CDR2 as SVGAGI. Trimming pared 8 bases from V and 0 bases from J, leaving 8 bases between. The CDR3 sequence is CASGEVAKNIQYF. The CDR3, as DNA: TGTGCCAGCGGTGAGGTAGCCAAAAACATTCAGTACTTC.

The rearrangement uses TRBV11-2 and TRBJ2-4, with 8 bases that match TRBD1. The CDR3 is 15 residues long. V trimming: 6 bases; J trimming: 9 bases; junction bases outside the gene matches: 13. Germline values: CDR1 SGHAT, CDR2 FQNNGV. Here the CDR3 reads CASRSKRTQGGIQYF. In nucleotides, the CDR3 is TGTGCCAGCAGGTCAAAGCGGACACAGGGGGGCATTCAGTACTTC.

CDR3 region: CASSTQGGIDTEAFF. CDR3 DNA sequence: TGTGCCAGTAGTACGCAGGGGGGTATCGACACTGAAGCTTTCTTT. The chain recombines TRBV19 with TRBJ1-1; 7 nucleotides agree with TRBD1. The junction had 8 bases not matched to a gene; V was cut back by 4 bases and J by 3 bases. Germline values: CDR1 LNHDA, CDR2 SQIVND (reference sequence). This CDR3 spans 15 amino acids.

The rearrangement joins TRBV10-2 to TRBJ2-4; TRBD1 aligns across 10 bases. Trimming cost V 4 bases and J 7 bases; bases outside gene matches: 1. The CDR3 consists of 13 residues. Germline V gene lookup returns CDR1 WSHSY and CDR2 SAAADI. CDR3: CASSGTGGNIQYF. The CDR3 DNA reads TGCGCCAGCAGTGGGACAGGGGGTAACATTCAGTACTTC.

This sequence joins TRBV7-6 and TRBJ2-1; 8 bases fit TRBD2. V lost 5 bases, J lost 3 bases, and 15 bases stayed unmatched. This CDR3 spans 18 amino acids. Germline CDR1 is SGHVS and CDR2 is FNYEAQ. The CDR3 here is CASSLVASGPLLYNEQFF. DNA of the CDR3: TGTGCCAGCAGCCTGGTGGCTAGCGGGCCCCTTCTCTACAATGAGCAGTTCTTC.

V gene TRBV21-1 combines with J gene TRBJ2-5; TRBD2, the table's D call, lacks a check against the DNA. TRBV21-1 has pseudogene status. There are 11 residues in the CDR3. The CDR3 bases are TGTGCCACCGAGAAGAAAGAGACCCAGTACTTC. Protein: CATEKKETQYF.

This chain uses TRBV28 with TRBJ1-2, with D tentatively TRBD1 (5 bases). There are 18 residues in the CDR3. The V end lost 5 bases, the J end lost 5 bases, and 27 bases lay between the germline ends. Looked up from germline, CDR1 is MDHEN and CDR2 is SYDVKM. The CDR3 protein is CASSGKGLSFYRDYGYTF. CDR3 bases: TGTGCCAGCAGTGGGAAGGGACTATCTTTCTATAGGGATTATGGCTACACCTTC.

The chain combines TRBV30 with TRBJ2-5; 7 bases align to TRBD1. The end of the DNA fits TRBJ2-7 better, so the J call may be wrong. Germline loops: CDR1 GTSNPN, CDR2 SVGIG (reference sequence). The CDR3 loop spans 13 amino acids. The chain's CDR3 is CAGERQGRDEQYF. The CDR3 DNA reads as TGTGCCGGAGAACGACAGGGACGGGACGAGCAGTACTTC.

This chain connects TRBV28 to TRBJ1-4, with no clear D. The CDR3 is 16 residues long. CDR1 is MDHEN, CDR2 SYDVKM, per germline. V was trimmed by 1 base and J by 0 bases, leaving 9 bases between them. The CDR3 DNA follows: TGTGCCAGCAGTTTATACACAGTTGCAACTAATGAAAAACTGTTTTTT. The encoded protein is CASSLYTVATNEKLFF.

The V call is TRBV30, the J call TRBJ2-3; the match to TRBD2 covers 13 bases. The CDR3 has 19 amino acids. V trimming: 0 bases; J trimming: 0 bases; junction bases outside the gene matches: 9. The germline V gene has CDR1 GTSNPN and CDR2 SVGIG (reference sequence). This chain's CDR3 is CAWSVQRTSGRASTDTQYF. The CDR3 DNA reads TGTGCCTGGAGTGTACAGCGGACTAGCGGGAGAGCTAGCACAGATACGCAGTATTTT. The full variable domain, with the rest looked up from reference TRBV30 and TRBJ2-3, is SQTIHQWPATLVQPVGSPLSLECTVEGTSNPNLYWYRQAAGRGLQLLFYSVGIGQISSEVPQNLSASRPQDRQFILSSKKLLLSDSGFYLCAWSVQRTSGRASTDTQYFGPGTRLTVL.

The rearrangement uses TRBV27 and TRBJ1-2; D is possibly TRBD1 (6 bases). Germline V gives CDR1 MNHEY, CDR2 SMNVEV (reference sequence). The CDR3 has 15 residues. Trimming took 2 bases from V and 4 from J, leaving 14 bases between them. The CDR3 is CASSLSRGPPYGYTF. CDR3 DNA sequence: TGTGCCAGCAGTTTAAGCAGGGGTCCCCCCTATGGCTACACCTTC.